The rows below give T cell receptor beta chains drawn from one sample of a study of blood T cell repertoires in COVID-19. Sequencing used immunoSEQ multiplex PCR; TCRdb keeps in-frame clones, though not all of them. The data hold roughly 100,000 clones, with about 80% observed a single time. Sequenced input: peripheral blood. The receptor set was obtained from a woman of 80 years or more with active or convalescent COVID-19. CDR3s include the opening cysteine and the closing phenylalanine or tryptophan. A D gene is named only where the DNA matches it firmly. Not every row has a clone size; where given, it reads once, few, many or a size class.

size: -; D: -; V: TRBV28; J: TRBJ1-1; CDR3: CASSSYTEAFF; DNA: TGTGCCAGCAGTTCCTACACTGAAGCTTTCTTT
size: -; D: TRBD2; V: TRBV9; J: TRBJ2-3; CDR3: CASSPRGGSGSITTSTDTQYF; DNA: TGTGCCAGCAGCCCGAGGGGTGGTAGCGGGAGTATCACCACTAGCACAGATACGCAGTATTTT
size: -; D: TRBD1; V: TRBV5-1; J: TRBJ2-7; CDR3: CASSLAGGRNEQYF; DNA: TGCGCCAGCAGCTTGGCAGGGGGCAGGAACGAGCAGTACTTC
size: once; D: -; V: TRBV28; J: TRBJ1-1; CDR3: CASSSGSRQNTEAFF; DNA: TGTGCCAGCAGTTCCGGGTCTAGGCAGAACACTGAAGCTTTCTTT
size: -; D: -; V: TRBV6-5; J: TRBJ1-1; CDR3: CASRTLFGSVTEAFF; DNA: TGTGCCAGCAGAACCCTTTTTGGTAGTGTTACTGAAGCTTTCTTT
size: once; D: -; V: TRBV28; J: TRBJ2-7; CDR3: CASSSPGPGDYEQYF; DNA: TGTGCCAGCAGTTCACCGGGACCGGGAGACTACGAGCAGTACTTC
size: -; D: TRBD1; V: TRBV7-9; J: TRBJ1-1; CDR3: CASSRQGGNTEAFF; DNA: TGTGCCAGCAGCAGACAGGGTGGGAACACTGAAGCTTTCTTT
size: -; D: TRBD1; V: TRBV5-1; J: TRBJ2-1; CDR3: CASSLVWDRGPNEQFF; DNA: TGCGCCAGCAGCTTGGTTTGGGACAGGGGGCCGAATGAGCAGTTCTTC
size: -; D: -; V: TRBV11-2; J: TRBJ2-7; CDR3: CASSPAGQVRQYF; DNA: TGTGCCAGCAGCCCGGCGGGGCAAGTTAGGCAGTACTTC
size: -; D: -; V: TRBV4-2; J: TRBJ1-6; CDR3: CASSLFSGAGSPLHF; DNA: TGTGCCAGCAGCTTGTTCTCAGGGGCGGGTTCACCCCTCCACTTT
size: -; D: -; V: TRBV4-1; J: TRBJ1-4; CDR3: CASSQPGRTNEKLFF; DNA: TGCGCCAGCAGCCAACCTGGTAGAACTAATGAAAAACTGTTTTTT
size: -; D: -; V: TRBV6-6; J: TRBJ1-2; CDR3: CASSYGGGNGYTF; DNA: TGTGCCAGCAGTTACGGGGGAGGGAATGGCTACACCTTC
size: -; D: TRBD1; V: TRBV4-3; J: TRBJ1-2; CDR3: CASSHYGTGIGYTF; DNA: TGCGCCAGCAGCCATTATGGGACAGGAATTGGCTACACCTTC
size: -; D: -; V: TRBV7-6; J: TRBJ2-3; CDR3: CASSPSARAAATQYF; DNA: TGTGCCAGCAGCCCCTCCGCTAGAGCAGCCGCTACGCAGTATTTT
size: -; D: -; V: TRBV23-1; J: TRBJ2-4; CDR3: CASSQDLGAF; DNA: TGCGCCAGCAGTCAAGATCTAGGGGCCTTC
size: -; D: -; V: TRBV6-2/TRBV6-3; J: TRBJ1-1; CDR3: CASSQTWAPSFTEAFF; DNA: TGTGCCAGCAGCCAAACGTGGGCTCCCTCATTCACTGAAGCTTTCTTT
size: -; D: TRBD1; V: TRBV27; J: TRBJ1-1; CDR3: CASSSNRDRVPTEAFF; DNA: TGTGCCAGCAGTTCAAACCGGGACAGGGTTCCCACTGAAGCTTTCTTT
size: -; D: -; V: TRBV6-5; J: TRBJ2-1; CDR3: CASSYSFNPGVNEQFF; DNA: TGTGCCAGCAGTTACTCGTTTAACCCCGGGGTCAATGAGCAGTTCTTC
size: -; D: -; V: TRBV19; J: TRBJ1-1; CDR3: CASSIRDSEAFF; DNA: TGTGCCAGTAGTATTAGAGACAGCGAAGCTTTCTTT
size: few; D: -; V: TRBV7-9; J: TRBJ2-7; CDR3: CASSHEYEQYF; DNA: TGTGCCAGCAGCCACGAGTACGAGCAGTACTTC
size: -; D: TRBD1; V: TRBV28; J: TRBJ1-6; CDR3: CASSIPQGSGNSPLHF; DNA: TGTGCCAGCAGTATACCACAGGGGAGCGGAAATTCACCCCTCCACTTT
size: -; D: -; V: TRBV5-1; J: TRBJ1-2; CDR3: CASSLGRAWYGYTF; DNA: TGCGCCAGCAGCTTGGGCAGGGCCTGGTATGGCTACACCTTC
size: -; D: -; V: TRBV7-9; J: TRBJ1-4; CDR3: CASSPRGGTNEKLFF; DNA: TGTGCCAGCAGCCCAAGAGGGGGAACTAATGAAAAACTGTTTTTT
size: -; D: -; V: TRBV19; J: TRBJ1-2; CDR3: CASSTQGQGYDGYTF; DNA: TGTGCCAGTAGTACCCAAGGACAAGGCTATGATGGCTACACCTTC
size: -; D: -; V: TRBV7-8; J: TRBJ2-3; CDR3: CASSLVQNGADTQYF; DNA: TGTGCCAGCAGCTTAGTACAGAACGGGGCAGATACGCAGTATTTT
size: -; D: TRBD1; V: TRBV19; J: TRBJ2-7; CDR3: CASSVNRGMANEQYF; DNA: TGTGCCAGTAGTGTTAACAGGGGTATGGCGAACGAGCAGTACTTC
size: -; D: -; V: TRBV5-6; J: TRBJ2-2; CDR3: CASSPAGGNTGELFF; DNA: TGTGCCAGCAGCCCCGCCGGAGGGAACACCGGGGAGCTGTTTTTT
size: -; D: -; V: TRBV2; J: TRBJ1-5; CDR3: CASSGGGGNQPQHF; DNA: TGTGCCAGCAGTGGAGGGGGGGGCAATCAGCCCCAGCATTTT
size: -; D: -; V: TRBV2; J: TRBJ1-5; CDR3: CASSVSQPQHF; DNA: TGTGCCAGCAGTGTTAGTCAGCCCCAGCATTTT
size: -; D: -; V: TRBV3-1/TRBV3-2; J: TRBJ1-6; CDR3: CASSQRSQASYNSPLHF; DNA: TGTGCCAGCAGCCAAAGGTCTCAGGCGTCCTATAATTCACCCCTCCACTTT
size: -; D: -; V: TRBV9; J: TRBJ1-1; CDR3: CASRCASGACTEAFF; DNA: TGTGCCAGCCGATGTGCAAGCGGGGCTTGCACTGAAGCTTTCTTT
size: -; D: TRBD2; V: TRBV27; J: TRBJ2-7; CDR3: CASSSQLAGGYEQYF; DNA: TGTGCCAGCAGTTCTCAACTAGCCGGGGGGTACGAGCAGTACTTC
size: few; D: -; V: TRBV10-2; J: TRBJ2-5; CDR3: CASSEEWGRAETQYF; DNA: TGCGCCAGCAGTGAAGAGTGGGGGCGTGCGGAGACCCAGTACTTC
size: once; D: -; V: TRBV7-9; J: TRBJ2-2; CDR3: CASSFVGTTGELFF; DNA: TGTGCCAGCAGCTTCGTAGGGACTACCGGGGAGCTGTTTTTT
size: once; D: -; V: TRBV28; J: TRBJ2-3; CDR3: CASKLADSYTDTQYF; DNA: TGTGCCAGCAAACTAGCTGATTCTTACACAGATACGCAGTATTTT
size: once; D: -; V: TRBV27; J: TRBJ1-6; CDR3: CASSPDRRGNNSPLHF; DNA: TGTGCCAGCAGTCCAGACCGGAGAGGGAATAATTCACCCCTCCACTTT
size: -; D: TRBD2; V: TRBV5-8; J: TRBJ2-2; CDR3: CASRRGLAGLGELFF; DNA: TGTGCCAGCAGACGAGGACTAGCGGGATTAGGGGAGCTGTTTTTT
size: -; D: TRBD1; V: TRBV28; J: TRBJ1-1; CDR3: CASSPRDRRNTEAFF; DNA: TGTGCCAGCAGTCCCCGGGACAGGAGGAACACTGAAGCTTTCTTT
size: once; D: -; V: TRBV5-1; J: TRBJ2-7; CDR3: CASKLGPSSPYEQYF; DNA: TGCGCCAGCAAACTTGGTCCTAGCTCACCCTACGAGCAGTACTTC
size: once; D: TRBD1; V: TRBV15; J: TRBJ1-3; CDR3: CATSRDQQGNTIYF; DNA: TGTGCCACCAGCAGAGATCAACAGGGGAACACCATATATTTT
size: -; D: -; V: TRBV13; J: TRBJ1-2; CDR3: CASSLLEGNYGYTF; DNA: TGTGCCAGCAGCTTACTCGAGGGCAACTATGGCTACACCTTC
size: -; D: TRBD2; V: TRBV7-3; J: TRBJ2-1; CDR3: CASSPRLAGPYNEQFF; DNA: TGTGCCAGCAGCCCACGACTAGCGGGACCCTACAATGAGCAGTTCTTC
size: -; D: TRBD1; V: TRBV30; J: TRBJ1-2; CDR3: CAWGRQLLGQARHRGYTF; DNA: TGTGCCTGGGGCCGACAACTACTCGGACAGGCGAGGCACCGTGGCTACACCTTC
size: -; D: -; V: TRBV2; J: TRBJ2-1; CDR3: CASTVGGNNEQFF; DNA: TGTGCCAGCACTGTTGGAGGAAACAATGAGCAGTTCTTC
size: -; D: -; V: TRBV7-9; J: TRBJ1-3; CDR3: CASSSSGGANTIYF; DNA: TGTGCCAGCAGCTCCTCGGGGGGGGCGAACACCATATATTTT
size: -; D: TRBD1; V: TRBV5-6; J: TRBJ2-1; CDR3: CASSFQQGARGNEQFF; DNA: TGTGCCAGCAGCTTTCAACAGGGGGCTAGGGGGAATGAGCAGTTCTTC
size: -; D: TRBD1; V: TRBV5-1; J: TRBJ1-1; CDR3: CASSLIPGTGNAEAFF; DNA: TGCGCCAGCAGCTTAATACCAGGGACAGGGAACGCTGAAGCTTTCTTT
size: -; D: -; V: TRBV5-1; J: TRBJ2-2; CDR3: CASSGTRGTGELFF; DNA: TGCGCCAGCAGCGGTACCAGGGGCACCGGGGAGCTGTTTTTT
size: -; D: -; V: TRBV27; J: TRBJ2-3; CDR3: CATRLGSDTQYF; DNA: TGTGCCACGAGGTTAGGCTCGGATACGCAGTATTTT